The 29 T cell receptor beta chains below come from one sample, sequenced in a study of T cell changes during pregnancy in multiple sclerosis. Profiling relied on immunoSEQ multiplex PCR, and the TCRdb table lists in-frame clones only, not all of them. The data contain tens of thousands of clones, about 90% of them seen just once; the ten biggest clones take up 0.45% to 0.6%. The source was CD4+ T cells from peripheral blood mononuclear cells, collected after pregnancy. These receptors all stem from a female donor with multiple sclerosis, enrolled in a pregnancy study.

The chain is built from TRBV5-1 and TRBJ2-1, with D uncertain. The germline CDR1 and CDR2 sequences are SGHRS and YFSETQ. Trimming removed 0 bases from V and 7 bases from J, with 11 bases in between. This CDR3 spans 14 amino acids. CDR3 bases: TGCGCCAGCAGCTTGGGGCTCCCGGAGAATGAGCAGTTCTTC. Amino acid sequence: CASSLGLPENEQFF.

V and J are TRBV30 and TRBJ2-1; a weak D match, TRBD2 (6 bases). CDR3 length: 14 amino acids. V was trimmed by 4 bases and J by 0 bases, leaving 10 bases between them. Germline V gene data show CDR1 as GTSNPN and CDR2 as SVGIG (reference sequence). CDR3 DNA: TGTGCCTGGATTGCGACTAGCTCCTACAATGAGCAGTTCTTC. The encoded protein is CAWIATSSYNEQFF.

In this sample, this clone turned up once. The gene calls are TRBV4-3 and TRBJ2-2; TRBD2 matches at 10 bases. V shed 4 bases and J 4 bases; nucleotides not matched to a gene: 6. The CDR3 contains 16 residues. Germline V CDR1 and CDR2: LGHNA, YSLEER. In DNA, the CDR3 is TGCGCCAGCAGCCTCATAGCGGGAGGTGGCACCGGGGAGCTGTTTTTT. It specifies CASSLIAGGGTGELFF.

The genes are TRBV6-5 and TRBJ2-7, with 9 bases that match TRBD1. Germline CDR1 is MNHEY and CDR2 is SVGAGI. CDR3 length: 16 residues. J gave up 3 bases and V 3 bases, and 9 bases lay outside the gene matches. The CDR3 sequence: CASSYSLGQGFYEQYF. Here the CDR3 DNA reads TGTGCCAGCAGTTATAGCCTGGGACAGGGCTTCTACGAGCAGTACTTC.

The chain combines TRBV18 with TRBJ1-5; D unresolved. The CDR3 length is 13 residues. The germline CDR1 and CDR2 sequences are KGHSH and LQKENI. Trimming shortened V by 3 bases and J by 6 bases, and 9 bases separated the two germline ends. The CDR3 loop is CASSPEVRQPQHF. The CDR3 bases are TGTGCCAGCTCACCGGAGGTACGTCAGCCCCAGCATTTT.

The chain links TRBV5-1 to TRBJ2-4, with D uncertain. This CDR3 is 12 amino acids long. V lost 6 bases and J lost 2, with 6 bases in between. The germline CDR1 and CDR2 sequences are SGHRS and YFSETQ. Here the CDR3 DNA reads TGCGCCAGCAAGCAATCCAAAAACATTCAGTACTTC. Translation gives CASKQSKNIQYF.

V gene TRBV21-1 combines with J gene TRBJ2-1; the table's D call of TRBD2 was not tested on the DNA. TRBV21-1 is a pseudogene locus. The CDR3 has 17 amino acids. CDR3 amino acids: CASSKVGGTRIYNEQFF. In DNA, the CDR3 is TGTGCCAGCAGCAAAGTGGGAGGGACCCGGATCTACAATGAGCAGTTCTTC.

The chain is built from TRBV6-5 and TRBJ2-1, with D possibly TRBD2 on 6 matching bases. The CDR3 length is 14 residues. Trimming took off 6 bases at V and 4 bases at J, with 13 bases between the two ends. Germline CDR1 MNHEY, CDR2 SVGAGI. The CDR3: CASRPAGTYNEQFF. DNA of the CDR3: TGTGCCAGCAGGCCCGCGGGGACGTACAATGAGCAGTTCTTC.

J is TRBJ2-1 and V is TRBV4-1, with a tentative D call TRBD2 (5 bases). Germline V lookup: CDR1 MGHRA, CDR2 YSYEKL. The V and J ends lost 4 bases and 0 bases respectively, with 10 bases between them. This CDR3 comprises 15 residues. The CDR3 region has the DNA TGCGCCAGCAGCCTACTCGGGAACTCCTACAATGAGCAGTTCTTC. It yields the protein CASSLLGNSYNEQFF.

This chain links TRBV21-1 with TRBJ2-1; TRBD2 reflects the table's D call only, with no check against the DNA. TRBV21-1 is tagged as a pseudogene. This CDR3 has 18 amino acids. CDR3 in DNA: TGTGCCAGCAGCAAAGGGAGGCTAGCGGGAGGGGAAGACAATGAGCAGTTCTTC. Amino acid sequence: CASSKGRLAGGEDNEQFF.

V gene TRBV10-2 combines with J gene TRBJ2-4, with D maybe TRBD1 (6 bases). CDR1 WSHSY and CDR2 SAAADI come from the germline V gene. This CDR3 is 19 amino acids long. Trimming shortened V by 5 bases and J by 0 bases, and 23 bases separated the two germline ends. The CDR3 bases are TGCGCCAGCAGTCACCTCGGGACACCCCACGGACTAGCCAAAAACATTCAGTACTTC. It yields the protein CASSHLGTPHGLAKNIQYF.

The V and J genes are TRBV4-3 and TRBJ2-1; possibly TRBD2 for D (5 bases). Trimming shortened V by 7 bases and J by 9 bases, and 16 bases separated the two germline ends. The germline V gene has CDR1 LGHNA and CDR2 YSLEER. The CDR3 extends over 13 amino acids. Here the CDR3 DNA reads TGCGCCAGCATCACGAGGCGGGTGAGTGAGCAGTTCTTC. Translated: CASITRRVSEQFF.

In this sample, this clone turned up a few times. The rearrangement links TRBV10-3 to TRBJ1-2; 8 bases match TRBD1. The V and J ends lost 6 bases and 4 bases, in that order; junction bases with no gene match: 10. CDR1 is ENHRY, CDR2 SYGVKD, per germline. This CDR3 is built from 15 residues. The chain's CDR3 is CAISEIDRGSYGYTF. The CDR3 DNA follows: TGTGCCATCAGCGAAATCGACAGGGGCAGCTATGGCTACACCTTC.

This clone was seen a few times. The rearrangement joins TRBV27 to TRBJ1-2; 7 bases map to TRBD1. Germline values: CDR1 MNHEY, CDR2 SMNVEV (reference sequence). The CDR3 is made up of 15 amino acids. The trim removed 5 bases at V and 8 bases at J, leaving 14 bases unmatched. CDR3 bases: TGTGCCAGCAGTCCCCGGACAGGCCTCGGGCGAGGCTACACCTTC. It encodes CASSPRTGLGRGYTF.

The CDR3 bases are TGTGCCAGCAGCTTAGGAGACTATGGCTACACCTTC. This gives the protein CASSLGDYGYTF. The V call is TRBV7-6, the J call TRBJ1-2; unclear D gene. V gave up 1 base and J gave up 3 bases, with 3 bases separating them. Germline values: CDR1 SGHVS, CDR2 FNYEAQ. The CDR3 is made up of 12 amino acids.

The sample holds one count of this clone. V gene TRBV7-2 combines with J gene TRBJ1-1; D is uncertain. Germline V CDR1 and CDR2: SGHTA, FQGNSA. Trimming left V 2 bases short and J 6 bases short, with 16 bases between. The CDR3 is 15 residues long. The CDR3 loop reads CASSLTSVRRSEAFF. CDR3 nucleotide sequence: TGTGCCAGCAGCTTAACCTCAGTAAGGCGGTCTGAAGCTTTCTTT. The full variable domain, in which reference TRBV7-2 and TRBJ1-1 provide the parts outside the CDR3, is GAGVSQSPSNKVTEKGKDVELRCDPISGHTALYWYRQSLGQGLEFLIYFQGNSAPDKSGLPSDRFSAERTGGSVSTLTIQRTQQEDSAVYLCASSLTSVRRSEAFFGQGTRLTVV.

The gene calls are TRBV29-1 and TRBJ1-1; D is possibly TRBD1 (6 bases). CDR3 size: 15 residues. V was pared by 3 bases and J by 0 bases, with 14 bases between. CDR1 and CDR2 (germline): SQVTM, ANQGSEA. The chain's CDR3 is CSVDLAQGMNTEAFF. Written as DNA, the CDR3 is TGCAGCGTTGATTTGGCGCAGGGGATGAACACTGAAGCTTTCTTT.

The chain carries TRBV5-5 and TRBJ2-7; 10 bases align to TRBD2. CDR3 length: 16 residues. Trimming removed 4 bases from V and 0 bases from J; junction bases left unmatched: 7. The germline V gene has CDR1 SGHKS and CDR2 YYEKEE (reference sequence). Here the CDR3 reads CASSGGLAGGSYEQYF. CDR3 DNA: TGTGCCAGCAGCGGGGGGTTAGCGGGGGGCTCCTACGAGCAGTACTTC.

The genes are TRBV10-3 and TRBJ2-7; a possible D gene is TRBD1 (5 bases). The germline V gene has CDR1 ENHRY and CDR2 SYGVKD. Trimming cost V 3 bases and J 3 bases, with 9 bases left between them. The CDR3 covers 13 residues. CDR3 residues: CAISEGQGYEQYF. The CDR3 region has the DNA TGTGCCATCAGTGAAGGGCAGGGCTACGAGCAGTACTTC.

This clone was found once. The rearrangement uses TRBV2 and TRBJ2-7, with a weak D call TRBD2 (5 bases). V lost 3 bases and J 6 bases, leaving 15 bases between the germline ends. The germline CDR1 and CDR2 sequences are SNHLY and FYNNEI. The CDR3 extends over 14 amino acids. The CDR3 DNA sequence: TGTGCCAGCAGTGATTGGACTCCGTTGCGCGAGCAGTACTTC. It yields the protein CASSDWTPLREQYF. The full variable domain, completed using reference TRBV2 and TRBJ2-7, is EPEVTQTPSHQVTQMGQEVILRCVPISNHLYFYWYRQILGQKVEFLVSFYNNEISEKSEIFDDQFSVERPDGSNFTLKIRSTKLEDSAMYFCASSDWTPLREQYFGPGTRLTVT.

J is TRBJ2-2 and V is TRBV7-9; 8 nucleotides match TRBD1. CDR3 size: 16 residues. Trimming at V came to 3 bases and at J to 4 bases, leaving 7 bases not matched to a gene. The germline V gene has CDR1 SEHNR and CDR2 FQNEAQ (reference sequence). CDR3 in amino acids: CASSLATGGATGELFF. The DNA of the CDR3 is TGTGCCAGCAGCTTGGCCACAGGGGGAGCCACCGGGGAGCTGTTTTTT.

The V gene is TRBV7-9, the J gene TRBJ1-4; TRBD1 might be the D (5 bases). Germline V gene lookup returns CDR1 SEHNR and CDR2 FQNEAQ (reference sequence). CDR3 length equals 15 residues. V was trimmed by 1 base and J by 8 bases, leaving 14 bases between them. CDR3 DNA: TGTGCCAGCAGCTTAGTGGGGGGATTTGGCGAAAAACTGTTTTTT. Its translation is CASSLVGGFGEKLFF. Using reference TRBV7-9 and TRBJ1-4 for the parts outside the CDR3, the full variable domain is DTGVSQNPRHKITKRGQNVTFRCDPISEHNRLYWYRQTLGQGPEFLTYFQNEAQLEKSRLLSDRFSAERPKGSFSTLEIQRTEQGDSAMYLCASSLVGGFGEKLFFGSGTQLSVL.

This chain uses TRBV5-1 with TRBJ2-1; possibly TRBD2 for D (5 bases). Trimming took off 2 bases at V and 7 bases at J, with 19 bases between the two ends. This CDR3 is built from 16 residues. CDR1 SGHRS and CDR2 YFSETQ come from the germline V gene. CDR3 DNA sequence: TGCGCCAGCAGCTTAGAAGCGGTGGGCCGAGGGAATGAGCAGTTCTTC. It translates to CASSLEAVGRGNEQFF.

The chain combines TRBV19 with TRBJ2-2, with 7 bases matching TRBD1. Per germline, CDR1 LNHDA and CDR2 SQIVND (reference sequence). This CDR3 region has 15 residues. Germline trimming cut 7 bases from V and 2 bases from J; bases unmatched to any gene: 7. The CDR3 nucleotides read TGTGCCAGTATCCGGACAGGACGTAACACCGGGGAGCTGTTTTTT. This gives the protein CASIRTGRNTGELFF. Variable domain in full (rest from reference TRBV19 and TRBJ2-2): DGGITQSPKYLFRKEGQNVTLSCEQNLNHDAMYWYRQDPGQGLRLIYYSQIVNDFQKGDIAEGYSVSREKKESFPLTVTSAQKNPTAFYLCASIRTGRNTGELFFGEGSRLTVL.

This chain joins TRBV4-3 and TRBJ2-7; 8 bases fit TRBD2. Germline CDR1 reads LGHNA; CDR2 reads YSLEER. This CDR3 is 15 amino acids long. With V trimmed by 3 bases and J by 5 bases, 9 bases remained unmatched. CDR3 nucleotide sequence: TGCGCCAGCAGCCACGCCCGCGGGGGGCCCCACGAGCAGTACTTC. Amino acid sequence: CASSHARGGPHEQYF.

This rearrangement joins TRBV6-6 to TRBJ2-7; 8 bases agree with TRBD1. V was pared by 5 bases and J by 2 bases, with 5 bases of the junction left unmatched. Germline assignment: CDR1 MNHNY and CDR2 SVGAGI (reference sequence). This CDR3 contains 14 residues. This CDR3 is CASSPGGAAYEQYF. CDR3 sequence (DNA): TGTGCCAGCAGTCCAGGGGGCGCGGCCTACGAGCAGTACTTC.

The chain couples TRBV2 to TRBJ2-4; no firm D call. Germline V lookup: CDR1 SNHLY, CDR2 FYNNEI. V was cut by 6 bases and J by 0 bases, with 9 bases left in between. CDR3 length equals 14 residues. The chain's CDR3 is CASSEARAKNIQYF. The CDR3 coding sequence is TGTGCCAGCAGCGAGGCCCGAGCCAAAAACATTCAGTACTTC.

The chain combines TRBV7-9 with TRBJ2-3; 7 positions agree with TRBD1. The CDR3 is 16 residues long. Germline loops: CDR1 SEHNR, CDR2 FQNEAQ (reference sequence). The J segment lost 1 base and the V segment lost 2 bases, leaving 6 bases of the junction unmatched. CDR3 protein: CASSLMGQPGTDTQYF. The CDR3 DNA follows: TGTGCCAGCAGCTTAATGGGACAGCCGGGCACAGATACGCAGTATTTT.

The chain is built from TRBV19 and TRBJ2-3, with TRBD1 matching 8 bases. Trimming at V came to 7 bases and at J to 3 bases, leaving 21 bases not matched to a gene. Germline CDR1 reads LNHDA; CDR2 reads SQIVND (reference sequence). The CDR3 length is 19 residues. In nucleotides, the CDR3 is TGTGCCAGTACGAGTAACAAGCCCGGGACAGGCCTTATTACAGATACGCAGTATTTT. Encoded protein: CASTSNKPGTGLITDTQYF.